A selection of T cell receptor beta chains follows, all from one sample in a study of cytomegalovirus exposure and HLA in healthy donors. The repertoire was sequenced with immunoSEQ multiplex PCR; TCRdb's copy has only in-frame clones and lacks some. In the table there are 150,000 to 200,000 clones, more than 80% of which are singletons. Sequenced material: PBMCs. The source is a woman between 18 and 30 years old in good health and CMV-seropositive. Both conserved end residues are part of each CDR3. D genes are given only for firm matches. Expanded clones are given a class, and other clones once, few, many or no size at all.

v_call	d_call	clone_size	j_call	cdr3_nt	cdr3_aa
TRBV27	-	-	TRBJ2-1	TGTGCCAGCAGTGCAACCTACGGCGGCAGTACACGAGGGATACACAATGAGCAGTTCTTC	CASSATYGGSTRGIHNEQFF
TRBV5-1	-	-	TRBJ2-5	TGCGCCAGTAGCTGGGGGCGGCAAGAGACCCAGTACTTC	CASSWGRQETQYF
TRBV23-1	-	-	TRBJ1-4	TGCGCCGATTGGTGCCCGGGAAAACTGTTTTTT	CADWCPGKLFF
TRBV25-1	-	-	TRBJ1-6	TGTGCCAGCTGGGGGGGCCTAGGGACCCCATCTTATAATTCACCCCTCCACTTT	CASWGGLGTPSYNSPLHF
TRBV7-9	-	-	TRBJ1-4	TGTGCCAGCAGCTTAGTGTCGAGCGAGGAACTGTTTTTT	CASSLVSSEELFF
TRBV2	-	-	TRBJ2-2	TGTGCCAGCAGTGAGTCCACGAACACCGGGGAGCTGTTTTTT	CASSESTNTGELFF
TRBV4-1	-	-	TRBJ1-2	TGCGCCAGCAGCCAACGCGGTGCGCGTTTCTATGGCTACACCTTC	CASSQRGARFYGYTF
TRBV27	-	-	TRBJ1-3	TGTGCCAGCAGTTTAGTTGGGGCTCCTGGAAACACCATATATTTT	CASSLVGAPGNTIYF
TRBV5-6	-	-	TRBJ2-3	TGTGCCAGCAGCTGGGGGGGGGCCGCCACAGATACGCAGTATTTT	CASSWGGAATDTQYF
TRBV2	-	-	TRBJ2-5	TGTGCCAGCTCGGGGAGCTGGTGGGACCAGTACTTC	CASSGSWWDQYF
TRBV2	-	-	TRBJ1-4	TGTGCCAGCAGGCAGTATAATGAAAAACTGTTTTTT	CASRQYNEKLFF
TRBV4-1	TRBD2	-	TRBJ2-1	TGCGCCAGCAGCCAAGAGGGGACTAGATACTACAATGAGCAGTTCTTC	CASSQEGTRYYNEQFF
TRBV15	TRBD1	-	TRBJ1-1	TGTGCCACCAGCAGAGAAGGACAGGGGCTTGAAGCTTTCTTT	CATSREGQGLEAFF
TRBV6-5	TRBD1	-	TRBJ1-1	TGTGCCAGCAGGAGGGGGCGCAACACTGAAGCTTTCTTT	CASRRGRNTEAFF
TRBV28	-	few	TRBJ1-4	TGTGCCAGCAGTCCACAAACAGGTTTCGGTGAAAAACTGTTTTTT	CASSPQTGFGEKLFF
TRBV28	-	-	TRBJ2-1	TGTGCCAGCAGTTTATGGAGGACAGAGTACAATGAGCAGTTCTTC	CASSLWRTEYNEQFF
TRBV7-9	-	-	TRBJ1-1	TGTGCCAGCAGCTTAGCGCAAGGCCCAGGTGACACTGAAGCTTTCTTT	CASSLAQGPGDTEAFF
TRBV4-2	TRBD1	few	TRBJ2-7	TGTGCCAGCAGCTTAGACAGGGGGTCCTACGAGCAGTACTTC	CASSLDRGSYEQYF
TRBV5-1	-	-	TRBJ2-3	TGCGCCAGCAGCCCCCCCCTAGGGGCAGATACGCAGTATTTT	CASSPPLGADTQYF
TRBV7-9	TRBD1	few	TRBJ2-7	TGTTCCAGCAGCTTAGGGGACAGCCGCGAGCAGTACTTC	CSSSLGDSREQYF
TRBV5-8	TRBD1	-	TRBJ1-1	TGTGCCAGCAGCTCCGACAGGGGCACTGAAGCTTTCTTT	CASSSDRGTEAFF
TRBV6-5	-	-	TRBJ2-7	TGTGCCAGCAGTCCTGGAGTGGATTCCTACGAGCAGTACTTC	CASSPGVDSYEQYF
TRBV15	-	-	TRBJ1-1	TGTGCCACCAGCAGAGACAGGGTATCAACTGAAGCTTTCTTT	CATSRDRVSTEAFF
TRBV5-1	TRBD1	few	TRBJ2-7	TGCGCCAGCAGTCCCGGGACAGGGAGTCCCACCTACGAGCAGTACTTC	CASSPGTGSPTYEQYF
TRBV9	TRBD1	once	TRBJ2-5	TGTGCCAGCAGCGTAGTGTCCGGGACAGGGGAGGAGACCCAGTACTTC	CASSVVSGTGEETQYF
TRBV9	-	-	TRBJ2-5	TGTGCCAGCAGCCCGTCGGGGGTCTGGGAAGAGACCCAGTACTTC	CASSPSGVWEETQYF
TRBV4-3	TRBD1	-	TRBJ2-7	TGCGCCAGCAGCCAAACCTCAGGACAGGGGGGAGACGAGCAGTACTTC	CASSQTSGQGGDEQYF
TRBV7-9	-	-	TRBJ1-2	TGTGCCAGCTCGGTAGCTTATGGCTACACCTTC	CASSVAYGYTF
TRBV11-3	-	-	TRBJ1-1	TGTGCCAGCAGCTTAGCACCAGGCACTGAAGCTTTCTTT	CASSLAPGTEAFF
TRBV2	-	once	TRBJ1-2	TGTGCCAGCATGGAGGGGATTTCTACCTATGGCTACACCTTC	CASMEGISTYGYTF
TRBV15	TRBD1	-	TRBJ2-1	TGTGCCACCAGCAGAGGGACAGGGGGAATTTACAATGAGCAGTTCTTC	CATSRGTGGIYNEQFF
TRBV9	TRBD1	-	TRBJ1-2	TGTGCCAGCAGCGGGGGACAGTTAGCTAACTATGGCTACACCTTC	CASSGGQLANYGYTF
TRBV5-1	-	-	TRBJ1-6	TGCGCCAGCAGCTTGCAGGGTACGAGCTCCTATAATTCACCCCTCCACTTT	CASSLQGTSSYNSPLHF
TRBV7-2	-	-	TRBJ1-1	TGTGCCAGCAGCTTAGTGGGCAGGGAAGCTTTCTTT	CASSLVGREAFF
TRBV14	-	-	TRBJ1-6	TGTGCCAGCAGCCATTCCGATTCACCCCTCCACTTT	CASSHSDSPLHF
TRBV27	-	-	TRBJ2-7	TGTGCCAGCAGTTTTGCTCCCGGAGGGGAGCAGTACTTC	CASSFAPGGEQYF
TRBV30	-	-	TRBJ2-7	TGTGCCTGGAGTGTACGGGGAGACGAGCAGTACTTC	CAWSVRGDEQYF
TRBV18	-	-	TRBJ1-5	TGTGCCAGCTCACCGGGGCAGGGAATGGCCAATCAGCCCCAGCATTTT	CASSPGQGMANQPQHF
TRBV7-9	-	-	TRBJ1-2	TGTGCCAGCAGCTTAAGTGTAGGCAGGAACCATGGCTACACCTTC	CASSLSVGRNHGYTF
TRBV6-4	TRBD2	few	TRBJ2-3	TGTGCCAGCAGTGAACTCAGCGGGGGGGCCACAGATACGCAGTATTTT	CASSELSGGATDTQYF
TRBV6-6	-	-	TRBJ2-1	TGTGCCAGCAGCCCTGACAATGAGCAGTTCTTC	CASSPDNEQFF
TRBV12-5	TRBD1	-	TRBJ1-1	TGTGCTAGTGGTTTGGGCCAGGGGGCTACCAACACTGAAGCTTTCTTT	CASGLGQGATNTEAFF
TRBV29-1	TRBD1	-	TRBJ2-1	TGCAGCGTGGAAGATCAGGACAGGCAAACCTACAATGAGCAGTTCTTC	CSVEDQDRQTYNEQFF
TRBV5-6	-	-	TRBJ2-3	TGTGCCAGCAGCTTGGAAGCGGGCCATACGCAGTATTTT	CASSLEAGHTQYF
TRBV5-4	-	-	TRBJ1-4	TGTGCCAGCAGCCGGGGATCTAATGAAAAACTGTTTTTT	CASSRGSNEKLFF
TRBV5-1	TRBD2	-	TRBJ2-1	TGCGCCAGCAAACAAGCGGGGGACGGGAATGAGCAGTTCTTC	CASKQAGDGNEQFF
TRBV6-6	-	-	TRBJ1-6	TGTGCCAGCAGTTACCCCCGGACAGTCAGTTCACCCCTCCACTTT	CASSYPRTVSSPLHF
TRBV28	-	-	TRBJ2-4	TGTGCCAGCAGTTTGCCCCTAGGGGCACGGGCCAAAAACATTCAGTACTTC	CASSLPLGARAKNIQYF
TRBV2	TRBD1	-	TRBJ1-1	TGTGCCAGCCGACAGGGGGCGGTCACTGAAGCTTTCTTT	CASRQGAVTEAFF
TRBV29-1	TRBD1	-	TRBJ2-7	TGCAGCGCTCTGACAGGGTTAGGGCAGTACTTC	CSALTGLGQYF
TRBV7-9	-	-	TRBJ1-4	TGTGCCAGCACCTACTCTGCAACTAATGAAAAACTGTTTTTT	CASTYSATNEKLFF
TRBV30	-	-	TRBJ1-2	TGTGCCTGGAGTGTCCGACCCCAGGGGTCGTGGAACTATGGCTACACCTTC	CAWSVRPQGSWNYGYTF